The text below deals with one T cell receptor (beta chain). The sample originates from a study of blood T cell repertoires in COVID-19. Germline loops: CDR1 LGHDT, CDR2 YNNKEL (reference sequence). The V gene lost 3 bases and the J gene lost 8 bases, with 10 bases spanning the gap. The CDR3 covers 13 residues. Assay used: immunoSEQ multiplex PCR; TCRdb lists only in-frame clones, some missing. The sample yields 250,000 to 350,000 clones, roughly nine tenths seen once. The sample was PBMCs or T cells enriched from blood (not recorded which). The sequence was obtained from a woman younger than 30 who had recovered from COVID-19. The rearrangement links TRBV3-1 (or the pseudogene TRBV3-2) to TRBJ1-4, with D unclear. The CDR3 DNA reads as TGTGCCAGCAGCCAGACGGGAGGGGAAAAACTGTTTTTT. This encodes CASSQTGGEKLFF.